What follows describes a single TCR beta chain. Other DNA sequences within the sample encode an identical CDR3. These data originate in a study of shared clonotypes between healthy human individuals. Profiling relied on immunoSEQ multiplex PCR, and the TCRdb table lists in-frame clones only, not all of them. The sample lists about 2 million clones; approximately 95% were seen once. The trim removed 0 bases at V and 2 bases at J, leaving 4 bases unmatched. The CDR3 runs 15 residues. The germline V gene encodes CDR1 SGHDT and CDR2 YYEEEE. Naive CD8 isolation took CD45RO-negative cells positively selected for CCR7 and excluded terminally differentiated effector memory CD45RA+ cells. Adults of Caucasian background living in Nashville, Tennessee made up all donors.

The chain joins TRBV5-6 to TRBJ2-7, with 8 bases fitting TRBD2. The TCR sequence derives from a man between 18 and 35 years old in good health. Source material: naive CD8+ T cells sorted from blood. CDR3 sequence: CASSLASGGTYEQYF. In nucleotides, the CDR3 is TGTGCCAGCAGCTTGGCGAGCGGGGGAACCTACGAGCAGTACTTC. Drawing the rest from reference TRBV5-6 and TRBJ2-7, the complete variable domain is DAGVTQSPTHLIKTRGQQVTLRCSPKSGHDTVSWYQQALGQGPQFIFQYYEEEERQRGNFPDRFSGHQFPNYSSELNVNALLLGDSALYLCASSLASGGTYEQYFGPGTRLTVT.